These 21 T cell receptor beta chains were all obtained from the same sample, sequenced in a study of blood T cells in healthy people across ages. The second PCR ran roughly 7 to 12 cycles with a sample-barcoded 5' primer and J-beta primers. TCRdb itself ran the 5' RACE reads through MiXCR, one entry per CDR3 protein. Altogether 1 million or so distinct CDR3 sequences are present, around 25% being singletons, with the ten largest covering about 0.69%. The data also belong to a second study, concerning T cells of mothers and their children.

Sequencing used blood. The receptors come from a girl aged 2 to 9 in good health.

This clonotype occurred a few times. The genes are TRBV9 and TRBJ2-2, with D tentatively TRBD1 or TRBD2 (5 bases each). Germline V gene data show CDR1 as SGDLS and CDR2 as YYNGEE. V lost 0 bases to trimming and J lost 6 bases, with 12 bases between them. This CDR3 spans 15 amino acids. The CDR3 here is CASSVAGTAAGELFF. CDR3 bases: TGTGCCAGCAGCGTAGCTGGGACGGCCGCCGGGGAGCTGTTTTTT.

V is TRBV18 and J is TRBJ2-3, with 11 bases fitting TRBD1. Germline trimming cut 6 bases from V and 4 bases from J; bases unmatched to any gene: 9. The length of the CDR3 is 16 residues. Germline CDR1 reads KGHSH; CDR2 reads LQKENI. CDR3 sequence reads: CASSRLDRGLADTQYF. The DNA for the CDR3 is TGTGCCAGCTCTCGGTTGGACAGGGGGCTTGCAGATACGCAGTATTTT.

This chain uses TRBV4-1 with TRBJ2-7; perhaps TRBD2 as D (6 bases). The J call is uncertain, as TRBJ2-1 better fits the DNA end. This CDR3 comprises 12 residues. The germline V gene has CDR1 MGHRA and CDR2 YSYEKL. The DNA of the CDR3 is TGCGCCAGCAATACCGGGAGCAATGAGCAGTTCTTC. Protein: CASNTGSNEQFF.

V gene TRBV4-2 combines with J gene TRBJ2-6; 7 bases are a match to TRBD1. Trimming removed 4 bases from V and 0 bases from J; junction bases left unmatched: 3. The CDR3 consists of 16 residues. Germline values: CDR1 LGHNA, CDR2 YNFKEQ. Written as DNA, the CDR3 is TGTGCCAGCAGCCCGGGACAGCTCTCTGGGGCCAACGTCCTGACTTTC. Translated: CASSPGQLSGANVLTF.

The gene calls are TRBV11-2 and TRBJ2-5, with 7 positions matching TRBD2. The CDR3 extends over 14 amino acids. Germline V lookup: CDR1 SGHAT, CDR2 FQNNGV. Trimming at V came to 7 bases and at J to 1 base, leaving 6 bases not matched to a gene. Here the CDR3 reads CASTTPSGQETQYF. In nucleotides, the CDR3 is TGTGCCAGCACCACCCCTAGCGGCCAAGAGACCCAGTACTTC. The full variable domain, rest sourced from reference TRBV11-2 and TRBJ2-5, is EAGVAQSPRYKIIEKRQSVAFWCNPISGHATLYWYQQILGQGPKLLIQFQNNGVVDDSQLPKDRFSAERLKGVDSTLKIQPAKLEDSAVYLCASTTPSGQETQYFGPGTRLLVL.

The V gene is TRBV7-9, the J gene TRBJ1-2; D perhaps matches TRBD1 (6 bases). V gave up 8 bases and J gave up 1 base, with 20 bases separating them. The CDR3 is made up of 16 amino acids. Germline lookup yields CDR1 SEHNR and CDR2 FQNEAQ (reference sequence). The CDR3 spells CASGPVRGGDNYGYTF. The CDR3 DNA sequence: TGTGCCAGCGGCCCAGTAAGGGGGGGAGATAACTATGGCTACACCTTC.

This clonotype appeared a few times. This chain links TRBV7-2 with TRBJ1-6, with 9 bases that match TRBD1. This CDR3 region has 17 residues. V trimming: 8 bases; J trimming: 6 bases; junction bases outside the gene matches: 14. Per the germline V gene, CDR1 is SGHTA and CDR2 is FQGNSA. DNA of the CDR3: TGTGCCAGCGCCGGGACAGGGAGTGTGATAAGTAATTCACCCCTCCACTTT. Translating gives CASAGTGSVISNSPLHF.

The table lists this clonotype with a few counts. The CDR3 protein is CASSTWTDNTEAFF. The CDR3 DNA is TGTGCCAGCAGTACCTGGACAGATAACACTGAAGCTTTCTTT. This rearrangement joins TRBV6-2 or TRBV6-3 to TRBJ1-1; maybe TRBD1 (6 bases). CDR3 length: 14 amino acids. The V gene lost 5 bases and the J gene lost 2 bases, with 12 bases spanning the gap. In germline, CDR1 is MNHEY, CDR2 SVGEGT.

The chain uses TRBV11-2 and TRBJ2-3, with a possible D match to TRBD2 (6 bases). CDR1 and CDR2 from the germline V gene are SGHAT and FQNNGV. The CDR3 is 16 amino acids. Trimming stripped 5 bases from V and 4 bases from J, with 19 bases between. DNA of the CDR3: TGTGCCAGCAGCCTCTGGGGGAGGTCTCCGGCAGATACGCAGTATTTT. It specifies CASSLWGRSPADTQYF.

This clonotype was counted between two and nine times. The CDR3 DNA sequence: TGTGCCACAGCTCGGGAAGGTGGAAACACCATATATTTT. It is translated as CATAREGGNTIYF. The J gene is TRBJ1-3, the V gene TRBV7-9; no reliable D call. CDR3 length: 13 amino acids. Germline V gene sequence: CDR1 SEHNR, CDR2 FQNEAQ (reference sequence). V lost 10 bases and J lost 3, with 13 bases in between.

The chain carries TRBV4-1 and TRBJ2-7; TRBD2 agrees at 7 bases. The CDR3 is 16 amino acids. The V gene's germline CDR1 is MGHRA and CDR2 YSYEKL. The V gene end was trimmed by 3 bases and the J gene end by 2 bases; junction bases not matched to a gene: 10. CDR3 residues: CASSQSNPSGTYEQYF. The CDR3 coding sequence is TGCGCCAGCAGCCAGAGTAACCCTAGCGGTACCTACGAGCAGTACTTC.

This clonotype was observed a handful of times. The chain joins TRBV12-3 or TRBV12-4 to TRBJ1-4, with a weak D call TRBD1 (5 bases). This CDR3 is 17 amino acids long. The ends were cut back, 1 base at V and 3 bases at J, with 15 bases in the middle. This CDR3 is CASSLVPLLGANEKLFF. The CDR3 DNA is TGTGCCAGCAGTTTAGTACCCCTATTAGGGGCTAATGAAAAACTGTTTTTT.

In this sample, this clonotype turned up a few times. V gene TRBV20-1 combines with J gene TRBJ1-2; possibly TRBD1 for D (6 bases). V was trimmed by 3 bases and J by 4 bases, leaving 15 bases between them. Germline values: CDR1 DFQATT, CDR2 SNEGSKA (reference sequence). The CDR3 spans 14 residues. CDR3 nucleotide sequence: TGCAGTGCTAGGGACCCACAGGGCCTCTATGGCTACACCTTC. This sequence encodes CSARDPQGLYGYTF.

This chain links TRBV6-6 with TRBJ1-2; possible D gene TRBD1, 5 bases. V lost 4 bases, J lost 4 bases, and 10 bases lay in between. In germline, CDR1 is MNHNY, CDR2 SVGAGI (reference sequence). The CDR3 has 13 residues. CDR3 bases: TGTGCCAGCAGTTCGAGACAGCCCTATGGCTACACCTTC. Translated, it gives CASSSRQPYGYTF.

The chain has TRBV19 and TRBJ2-4; D not resolved. The ends were cut back, 2 bases at V and 6 bases at J, with 8 bases in the middle. In germline, CDR1 is LNHDA, CDR2 SQIVND (reference sequence). The CDR3 totals 13 residues. CDR3 bases: TGTGCCAGTAGTATAACCGACGGAAACATTCAGTACTTC. Its protein product is CASSITDGNIQYF.

The chain recombines TRBV20-1 with TRBJ2-1; D uncertain. CDR3 length: 12 residues. Trimming cost V 0 bases and J 8 bases, with 8 bases left between them. Germline V gene data show CDR1 as DFQATT and CDR2 as SNEGSKA (reference sequence). The CDR3, as DNA: TGCAGTGCTAGAGATCAAATGTATGAGCAGTTCTTC. Its protein product is CSARDQMYEQFF.

There are a few counts of this clonotype. The chain couples TRBV7-6 to TRBJ2-5; 10 bases are a match to TRBD2. Germline values: CDR1 SGHVS, CDR2 FNYEAQ. V lost 1 base to trimming and J lost 5 bases; unmatched junction nucleotides: 1. The CDR3 length is 14 residues. CDR3 amino acids: CASSLEGLAETQYF. The DNA of the CDR3 is TGTGCCAGCAGCTTAGAGGGACTAGCGGAGACCCAGTACTTC.

In its sample, this clonotype was seen a few times. The gene calls are TRBV24-1 and TRBJ2-2; D ambiguous. V lost 7 bases and J 0 bases, leaving 5 bases between the germline ends. Germline loops: CDR1 KGHDR, CDR2 SFDVKD. The CDR3 runs to 13 residues. The CDR3 sequence is CATSPANTGELFF. The CDR3 DNA sequence: TGTGCCACCAGCCCGGCGAACACCGGGGAGCTGTTTTTT.

This chain connects TRBV18 to TRBJ1-1; 9 bases are shared with TRBD1. The V and J ends lost 3 bases and 5 bases, in that order; junction bases with no gene match: 4. Germline V gene data show CDR1 as KGHSH and CDR2 as LQKENI. The CDR3 totals 14 residues. CDR3 coding DNA: TGTGCCAGCTCACCCCCGGGACAGGGAACTGAAGCTTTCTTT. This sequence encodes CASSPPGQGTEAFF.

The chain links TRBV20-1 to TRBJ2-1; TRBD2 is a possible D gene (7 bases). The V gene's germline CDR1 is DFQATT and CDR2 SNEGSKA (reference sequence). CDR3 length equals 12 residues. Between the trimmed V and J ends, which lost 5 bases and 7 bases, there was a span of 12 bases. The CDR3 loop is CSAGGAWNEQFF. The CDR3 bases are TGCAGTGCTGGGGGGGCTTGGAATGAGCAGTTCTTC.

This chain uses TRBV12-5 with TRBJ2-1; 7 bases align to TRBD2. Germline V gene sequence: CDR1 LGHNT, CDR2 FRNRAP. The V gene end was trimmed by 0 bases and the J gene end by 0 bases; junction bases not matched to a gene: 5. This CDR3 comprises 17 residues. In DNA form, the CDR3 reads TGTGCTAGTGGTTTGGTATCCGGGGGGAACTCCTACAATGAGCAGTTCTTC. This gives the protein CASGLVSGGNSYNEQFF.